Presented here are 5 T cell receptor beta chains from one specimen sequenced in a study of cytomegalovirus exposure and HLA in healthy donors. PCR primers comprised 60 Vbeta and 13 Jbeta primers. Some clones are missing from TCRdb's copy, which holds only in-frame ones; the method was immunoSEQ multiplex PCR. Here the sample spans around 80,000 clones, under 80% being singletons. Sequencing used PBMCs. The receptors were sampled from a man aged 40-49 years in good health and CMV-seropositive.

The CDR3 is CASSRWGREGGNQPQHF. The CDR3 coding sequence is TGTGCCAGCAGCCGTTGGGGCAGGGAAGGTGGCAATCAGCCCCAGCATTTT. This chain joins TRBV14 and TRBJ1-5; maybe TRBD1 (5 bases). Trimming left V 4 bases short and J 2 bases short, with 18 bases between. This CDR3 is 17 amino acids long. Germline values: CDR1 SGHDN, CDR2 FVKESK.

The chain links TRBV11-3 to TRBJ1-1; a possible D gene is TRBD1 (6 bases). The germline V gene has CDR1 SGHNT and CDR2 YENEEA. V lost 5 bases and J 5 bases, leaving 12 bases between the germline ends. The CDR3 contains 13 residues. The CDR3 here is CASSKQGETEAFF. CDR3 DNA: TGTGCCAGCAGCAAACAGGGCGAAACTGAAGCTTTCTTT.

Only one count was recorded for this clone. The J gene is TRBJ1-2, the V gene TRBV4-3; 7 bases fit TRBD1. The CDR3 contains 13 residues. The trim removed 5 bases at V and 8 bases at J, leaving 8 bases unmatched. The germline V gene has CDR1 LGHNA and CDR2 YSLEER. The CDR3, as DNA: TGCGCCAGCAGCGCCGAGGGGGCGGGCGGCTACACCTTC. This codes for CASSAEGAGGYTF.

The chain couples TRBV5-1 to TRBJ2-3; D is perhaps TRBD2 (5 bases). The CDR3 is 15 residues long. Germline assignment: CDR1 SGHRS and CDR2 YFSETQ. V was pared by 0 bases and J by 4 bases, with 12 bases between. For the CDR3, the DNA is TGCGCCAGCAGCTTGGATGCGGGTCGGGCAGATACGCAGTATTTT. Protein product: CASSLDAGRADTQYF. The full variable domain, in which reference TRBV5-1 and TRBJ2-3 provide the parts outside the CDR3, is KAGVTQTPRYLIKTRGQQVTLSCSPISGHRSVSWYQQTPGQGLQFLFEYFSETQRNKGNFPGRFSGRQFSNSRSEMNVSTLELGDSALYLCASSLDAGRADTQYFGPGTRLTVL.

The chain is built from TRBV7-2 and TRBJ1-1; the match to TRBD1 covers 7 bases. CDR1 is SGHTA, CDR2 FQGNSA, per germline. The CDR3 extends over 14 amino acids. The junction had 3 bases not matched to a gene; V was cut back by 1 base and J by 4 bases. The CDR3 DNA reads as TGTGCCAGCAGCTTAGAACAGGGGAGCACTGAAGCTTTCTTT. Amino acid sequence: CASSLEQGSTEAFF.